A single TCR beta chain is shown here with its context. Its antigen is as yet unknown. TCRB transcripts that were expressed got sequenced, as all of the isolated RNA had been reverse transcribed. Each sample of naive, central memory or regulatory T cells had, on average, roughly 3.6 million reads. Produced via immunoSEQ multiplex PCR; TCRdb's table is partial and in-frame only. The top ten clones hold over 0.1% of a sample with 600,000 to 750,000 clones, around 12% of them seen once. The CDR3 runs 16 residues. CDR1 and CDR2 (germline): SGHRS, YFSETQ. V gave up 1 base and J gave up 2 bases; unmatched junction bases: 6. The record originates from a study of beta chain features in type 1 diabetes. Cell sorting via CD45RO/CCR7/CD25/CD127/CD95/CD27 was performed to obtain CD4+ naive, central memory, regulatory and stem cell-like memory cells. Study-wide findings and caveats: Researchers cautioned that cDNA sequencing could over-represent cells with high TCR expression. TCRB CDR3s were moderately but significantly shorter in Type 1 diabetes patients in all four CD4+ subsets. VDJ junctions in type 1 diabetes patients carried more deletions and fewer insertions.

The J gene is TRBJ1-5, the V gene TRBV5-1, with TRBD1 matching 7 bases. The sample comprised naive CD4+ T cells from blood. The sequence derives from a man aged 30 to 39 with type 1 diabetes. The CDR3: CASSLFPGTGNQPQHF. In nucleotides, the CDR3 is TGCGCCAGCAGCTTGTTCCCCGGGACAGGCAATCAGCCCCAGCATTTT.